A selection of T cell receptor beta chains follows, all from one sample in a study of shared clonotypes between healthy human individuals. Profiling relied on immunoSEQ multiplex PCR, and the TCRdb table lists in-frame clones only, not all of them. Counted here are roughly 1,100,000 clones, about three quarters occurring once; the ten biggest clones make up roughly 1.4%. Sequenced material: memory CD4+ T cells sorted from blood. These receptors originate from a man between 18 and 35 years old in good health. Each CDR3 is given with its conserved first and last residue. The D gene is left open where the match is weak. A clone size is listed for some rows: how often the clone was seen (once, few, many), or a class if it is expanded.

D gene | J gene | CDR3 length | V gene | clone size | CDR3 protein | CDR3 DNA
- | TRBJ2-3 | 14 | TRBV11-2 | - | CASSLGVVTDTQYF | TGTGCCAGCAGCTTAGGGGTAGTCACAGATACGCAGTATTTT
- | TRBJ2-2 | 12 | TRBV6-5 | few | CASSYASGELFF | TGTGCCAGCAGTTACGCCTCGGGGGAGCTGTTTTTT
- | TRBJ2-5 | 13 | TRBV28 | - | CASRQTSMETQYF | TGTGCCAGCAGGCAGACTAGTATGGAGACCCAGTACTTC
- | TRBJ1-6 | 16 | TRBV27 | - | CASSPRGGSYNSPLHF | TGTGCCAGCAGTCCTCGCGGTGGGTCCTATAATTCACCCCTCCACTTT
TRBD1 | TRBJ2-5 | 15 | TRBV5-1 | - | CASSLKGQAKETQYF | TGCGCCAGCTCTTTAAAGGGACAGGCGAAAGAGACCCAGTACTTC
- | TRBJ2-1 | 13 | TRBV7-9 | - | CASSRNPEGEQFF | TGTGCCAGCAGCCGAAATCCAGAGGGGGAGCAGTTCTTC
- | TRBJ2-1 | 14 | TRBV5-4 | - | CASSREGSMREQFF | TGTGCCAGCAGTCGCGAGGGATCAATGCGGGAGCAGTTCTTC
TRBD1 | TRBJ1-1 | 15 | TRBV7-9 | - | CASSAGGQGNTEAFF | TGTGCCAGCAGCGCCGGGGGACAGGGCAACACTGAAGCTTTCTTT
- | TRBJ1-5 | 13 | TRBV2 | - | CASRDHSSQPQHF | TGTGCCAGCAGGGACCACAGTAGCCAGCCCCAGCATTTT
- | TRBJ2-1 | 14 | TRBV4-1 | - | CASSQDLTRGGQFF | TGCGCCAGCAGCCAAGATTTAACCCGAGGGGGGCAGTTCTTC
TRBD1 | TRBJ1-4 | 14 | TRBV18 | - | CASSRTGEGEKLFF | TGTGCCAGCTCACGGACAGGGGAGGGGGAAAAACTGTTTTTT
TRBD1 | TRBJ2-1 | 13 | TRBV5-1 | - | CASSLEQGNEQFF | TGCGCCAGCAGCTTAGAACAGGGGAATGAGCAGTTCTTC
- | TRBJ1-1 | 14 | TRBV5-4 | - | CASSLDSQNTEAFF | TGTGCCAGCAGCTTGGACAGCCAGAACACTGAAGCTTTCTTT
- | TRBJ2-2 | 14 | TRBV6-6 | - | CASSYADTTGELFF | TGTGCCAGCAGTTACGCGGACACTACCGGGGAGCTGTTTTTT
- | TRBJ1-1 | 12 | TRBV28 | once | CASSLIAGTTFF | TGTGCCAGCAGTTTAATCGCAGGGACAACTTTCTTT
TRBD1 | TRBJ2-5 | 16 | TRBV5-5 | - | CASSLEGQGWIETQYF | TGTGCCAGCAGCTTGGAGGGACAGGGCTGGATAGAGACCCAGTACTTC
- | TRBJ1-1 | 14 | TRBV6-1 | few | CASSHGRTNTEAFF | TGTGCCAGCAGTCACGGTCGGACGAACACTGAAGCTTTCTTT
- | TRBJ1-2 | 14 | TRBV9 | - | CASSVDYWGYGYTF | TGTGCCAGCAGCGTAGATTATTGGGGCTATGGCTACACCTTC
TRBD2 | TRBJ2-2 | 18 | TRBV12-5 | - | CASGLGTSATPNTGELFF | TGTGCTAGTGGTTTGGGAACTAGCGCGACACCGAACACCGGGGAGCTGTTTTTT
- | TRBJ2-5 | 16 | TRBV11-2 | - | CASSLWASGPQETQYF | TGTGCCAGCAGCTTATGGGCCAGCGGCCCTCAAGAGACCCAGTACTTC
- | TRBJ2-7 | 13 | TRBV2 | - | CASSLRQSYEQYF | TGTGCCAGCTCACTTAGACAGTCCTACGAGCAGTACTTC
- | TRBJ2-3 | 15 | TRBV11-2 | - | CASSPSLGQADTQYF | TGTGCCAGCAGCCCCTCCTTAGGCCAAGCAGATACGCAGTATTTT
- | TRBJ1-6 | 19 | TRBV19 | once | CASSIVIPSRSSYNSPLHF | TGTGCCAGTAGTATAGTGATACCGTCAAGGAGCTCCTATAATTCACCCCTCCACTTT
- | TRBJ1-6 | 14 | TRBV6-5 | - | CASSYTGQLSPLHF | TGTGCCAGCAGTTACACGGGCCAGCTCTCACCCCTCCACTTT
TRBD1 | TRBJ1-2 | 15 | TRBV9 | - | CASSGQGRANYGYTF | TGTGCCAGCAGCGGACAGGGGCGAGCTAACTATGGCTACACCTTC
- | TRBJ2-1 | 14 | TRBV18 | - | CASFDRSSYNEQFF | TGTGCCAGCTTCGACAGGAGCTCCTACAATGAGCAGTTCTTC
- | TRBJ2-3 | 14 | TRBV19 | - | CASRRQISTDTQYF | TGTGCCAGTAGGAGACAGATCAGCACAGATACGCAGTATTTT
- | TRBJ2-2 | 14 | TRBV5-1 | - | CASRGPANTGELFF | TGCGCCAGCAGAGGGCCCGCGAACACCGGGGAGCTGTTTTTT
TRBD2 | TRBJ2-5 | 15 | TRBV6-1 | - | CASSELAGGGETQYF | TGTGCCAGCAGTGAGTTGGCGGGAGGGGGGGAGACCCAGTACTTC
- | TRBJ1-4 | 14 | TRBV5-1 | - | CASSLGGTNEKLFF | TGCGCCAGCAGCTTAGGCGGTACAAATGAAAAACTGTTTTTT
- | TRBJ1-4 | 18 | TRBV12-2 | - | CASRWRTGAAKTNEKLLF | TGTGCAAGTCGCTGGAGGACAGGGGCGGCAAAGACTAATGAAAAACTGCTTTTT
TRBD1 | TRBJ2-3 | 14 | TRBV25-1 | - | CASSAPGQPTVQYF | TGTGCCAGCAGTGCCCCGGGACAGCCAACTGTGCAGTATTTT
- | TRBJ1-2 | 10 | TRBV6-5 | - | CASSEGRVVF | TGTGCCAGCAGCGAGGGGCGGGTAGTCTTC
- | TRBJ1-5 | 14 | TRBV6-6 | - | CASTIIGGGQPQHF | TGTGCCAGCACCATAATCGGGGGTGGTCAGCCCCAGCATTTT
TRBD1 | TRBJ2-2 | 14 | TRBV5-1 | few | CASTLTGSAGELFF | TGCGCCAGCACCTTGACAGGGTCGGCCGGGGAGCTGTTTTTT
- | TRBJ1-1 | 12 | TRBV6-6 | - | CASRPGGAEAFF | TGTGCCAGCAGGCCCGGGGGAGCTGAAGCTTTCTTT
TRBD1 | TRBJ1-1 | 16 | TRBV28 | - | CASRRSQGAGNTEAFF | TGTGCCAGCAGGCGCAGCCAGGGGGCAGGGAACACTGAAGCTTTCTTT
TRBD1 | TRBJ1-6 | 17 | TRBV4-1 | - | CASSQVLDRTGNSPLHF | TGCGCCAGCAGCCAAGTCTTAGATCGGACAGGGAACTCACCCCTCCACTTT
- | TRBJ1-3 | 15 | TRBV7-9 | - | CASILSGAPGNTIYF | TGTGCCAGCATCCTGAGTGGGGCACCTGGAAACACCATATATTTT
- | TRBJ1-4 | 15 | TRBV18 | - | CASSLGGDAREKLFF | TGTGCCAGCTCCCTGGGAGGGGACGCCCGTGAAAAACTGTTTTTT
TRBD2 | TRBJ2-1 | 14 | TRBV18 | few | CASSPPGLAGDGFF | TGTGCCAGCTCACCACCGGGACTAGCGGGAGACGGGTTCTTC
TRBD2 | TRBJ2-1 | 11 | TRBV20-1 | - | CSAGLAGLVIF | TGCAGTGCCGGACTAGCGGGACTCGTTATCTTC
- | TRBJ1-6 | 18 | TRBV30 | - | CAWSLNAGTLAYNSPLHF | TGTGCCTGGAGCCTAAACGCCGGGACGTTAGCATATAATTCACCCCTCCACTTT
- | TRBJ1-4 | 14 | TRBV2 | - | CASSVGRSNEKLFF | TGTGCCAGCAGTGTTGGGCGCTCTAATGAAAAACTGTTTTTT
- | TRBJ2-3 | 15 | TRBV30 | - | CAWSDGLPSTDTQYF | TGTGCCTGGAGTGACGGCCTACCAAGCACAGATACGCAGTATTTT
TRBD1 | TRBJ1-2 | 13 | TRBV30 | once | CAWREGASYGYTF | TGCGCCTGGAGGGAGGGGGCGAGCTATGGCTACACCTTC
- | TRBJ1-2 | 13 | TRBV2 | few | CASSESGNYGYTF | TGTGCCAGCAGTGAATCGGGGAACTATGGCTACACCTTC
- | TRBJ2-1 | 12 | TRBV5-1 | - | CASSLVGDEQFF | TGCGCCAGCAGCTTGGTTGGGGATGAGCAGTTCTTC
TRBD1 | TRBJ1-3 | 16 | TRBV5-1 | - | CASSLDGTGAGNTIYF | TGCGCCAGCAGCTTGGATGGGACAGGGGCTGGAAACACCATATATTTT
- | TRBJ1-1 | 15 | TRBV18 | few | CASSPREAQRSEAFF | TGTGCCAGCTCACCCCGGGAGGCCCAGCGGTCTGAAGCTTTCTTT
- | TRBJ1-1 | 16 | TRBV28 | - | CASSLAGGGPATEAFF | TGTGCCAGCAGTTTAGCTGGCGGGGGCCCCGCCACTGAAGCTTTCTTT